This T cell receptor beta chain was obtained from a study of T cell repertoires in cytomegalovirus infection. General study points: The study identified carriers of CMV plus the relevant HLA from cumulative public TCR beta family frequency. Ex vivo responses were dominated by HLA-C-restricted CMV-specific TCR beta clonotypes.

This clonotype has a handful of counts. Its antigen is undetermined. TCRdb independently ran MiXCR on the reads; one entry per CDR3 protein. The data hold around 240,000 distinct CDR3 sequences, with approximately 24% observed a single time. V was pared by 6 bases and J by 0 bases, with 8 bases of the junction left unmatched. Germline V gene lookup returns CDR1 SNHLY and CDR2 FYNNEI. There are 18 residues in the CDR3. This rearrangement joins TRBV2 to TRBJ2-1; 13 bases are shared with TRBD2. Material: CD8+ T cells from PBMCs. The receptor was isolated from a human donor in good health (CMV status not recorded). Some clones in this sample may be carry-over from other donors' samples. CDR3 protein: CASRGTSGDLSSYNEQFF. DNA for the CDR3: TGTGCCAGCAGGGGGACTAGCGGGGACTTATCCTCCTACAATGAGCAGTTCTTC. The complete variable domain, with remaining parts taken from reference TRBV2 and TRBJ2-1, reads EPEVTQTPSHQVTQMGQEVILRCVPISNHLYFYWYRQILGQKVEFLVSFYNNEISEKSEIFDDQFSVERPDGSNFTLKIRSTKLEDSAMYFCASRGTSGDLSSYNEQFFGPGTRLTVL.